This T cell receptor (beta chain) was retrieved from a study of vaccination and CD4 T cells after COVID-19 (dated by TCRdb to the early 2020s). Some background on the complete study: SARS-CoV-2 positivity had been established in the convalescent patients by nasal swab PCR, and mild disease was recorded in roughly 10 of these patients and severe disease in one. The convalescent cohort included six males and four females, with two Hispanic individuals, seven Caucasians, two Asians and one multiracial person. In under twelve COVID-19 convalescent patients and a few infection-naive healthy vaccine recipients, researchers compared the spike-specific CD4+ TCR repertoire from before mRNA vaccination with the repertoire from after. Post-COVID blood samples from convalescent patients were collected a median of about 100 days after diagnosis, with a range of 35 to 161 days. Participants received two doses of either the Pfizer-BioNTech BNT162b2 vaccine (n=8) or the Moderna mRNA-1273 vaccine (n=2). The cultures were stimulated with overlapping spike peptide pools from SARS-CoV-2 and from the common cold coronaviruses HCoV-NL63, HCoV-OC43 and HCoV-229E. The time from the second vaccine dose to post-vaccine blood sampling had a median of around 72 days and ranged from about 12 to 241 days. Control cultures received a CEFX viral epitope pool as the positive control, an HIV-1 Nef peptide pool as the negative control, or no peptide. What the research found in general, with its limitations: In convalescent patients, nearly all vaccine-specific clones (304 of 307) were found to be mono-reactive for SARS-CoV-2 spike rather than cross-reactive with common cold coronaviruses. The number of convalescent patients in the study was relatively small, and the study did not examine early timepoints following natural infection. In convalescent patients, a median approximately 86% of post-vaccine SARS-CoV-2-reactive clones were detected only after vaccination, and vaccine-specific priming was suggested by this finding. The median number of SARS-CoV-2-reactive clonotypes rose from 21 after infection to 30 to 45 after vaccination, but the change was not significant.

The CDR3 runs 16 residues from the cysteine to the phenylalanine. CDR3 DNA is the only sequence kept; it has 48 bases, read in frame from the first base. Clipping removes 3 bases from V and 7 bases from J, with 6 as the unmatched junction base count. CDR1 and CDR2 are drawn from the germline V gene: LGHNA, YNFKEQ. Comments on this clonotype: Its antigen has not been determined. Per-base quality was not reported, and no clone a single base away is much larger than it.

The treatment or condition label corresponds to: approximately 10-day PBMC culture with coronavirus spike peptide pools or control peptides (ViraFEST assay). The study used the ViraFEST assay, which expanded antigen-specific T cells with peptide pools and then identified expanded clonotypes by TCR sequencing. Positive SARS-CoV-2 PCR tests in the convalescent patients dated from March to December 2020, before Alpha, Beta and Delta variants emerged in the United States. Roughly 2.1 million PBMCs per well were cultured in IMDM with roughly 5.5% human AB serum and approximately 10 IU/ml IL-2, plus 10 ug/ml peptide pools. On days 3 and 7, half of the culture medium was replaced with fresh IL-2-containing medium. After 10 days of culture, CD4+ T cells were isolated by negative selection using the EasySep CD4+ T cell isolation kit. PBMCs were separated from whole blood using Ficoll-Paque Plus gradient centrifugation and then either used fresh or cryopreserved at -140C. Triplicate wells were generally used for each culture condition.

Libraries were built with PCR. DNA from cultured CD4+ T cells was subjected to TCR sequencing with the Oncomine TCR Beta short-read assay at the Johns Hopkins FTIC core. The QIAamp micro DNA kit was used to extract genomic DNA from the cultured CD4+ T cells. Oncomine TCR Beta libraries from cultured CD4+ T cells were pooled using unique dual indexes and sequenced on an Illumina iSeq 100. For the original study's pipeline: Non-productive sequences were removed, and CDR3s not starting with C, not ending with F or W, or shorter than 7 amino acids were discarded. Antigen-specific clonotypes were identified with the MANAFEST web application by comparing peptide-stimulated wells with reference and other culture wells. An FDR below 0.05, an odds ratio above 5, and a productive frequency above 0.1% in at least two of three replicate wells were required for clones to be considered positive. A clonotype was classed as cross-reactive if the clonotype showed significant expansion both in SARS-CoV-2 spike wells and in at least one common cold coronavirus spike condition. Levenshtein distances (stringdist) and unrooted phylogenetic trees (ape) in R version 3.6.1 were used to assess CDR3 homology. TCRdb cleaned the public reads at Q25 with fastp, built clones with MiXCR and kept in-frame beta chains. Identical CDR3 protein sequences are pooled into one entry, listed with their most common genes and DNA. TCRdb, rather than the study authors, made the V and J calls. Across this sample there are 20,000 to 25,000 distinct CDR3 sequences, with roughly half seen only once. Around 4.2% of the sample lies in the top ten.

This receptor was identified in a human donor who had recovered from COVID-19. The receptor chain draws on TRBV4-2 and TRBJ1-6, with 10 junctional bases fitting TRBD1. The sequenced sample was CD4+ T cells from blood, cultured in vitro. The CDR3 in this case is CASSQDRGATNSPLHF. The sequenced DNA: TGTGCCAGCAGCCAGGACAGGGGGGCCACCAATTCACCCCTCCACTTT.